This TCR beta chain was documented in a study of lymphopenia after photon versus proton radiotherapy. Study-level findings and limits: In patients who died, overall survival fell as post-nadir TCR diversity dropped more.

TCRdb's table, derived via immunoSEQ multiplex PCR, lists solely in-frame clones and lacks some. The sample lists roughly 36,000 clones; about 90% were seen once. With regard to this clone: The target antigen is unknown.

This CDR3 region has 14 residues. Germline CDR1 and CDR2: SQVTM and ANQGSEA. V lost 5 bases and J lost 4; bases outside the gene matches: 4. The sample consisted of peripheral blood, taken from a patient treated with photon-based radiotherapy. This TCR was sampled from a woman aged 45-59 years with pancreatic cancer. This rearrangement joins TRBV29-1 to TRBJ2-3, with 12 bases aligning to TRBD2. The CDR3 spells CSVKTSGSADTQYF. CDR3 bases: TGCAGCGTTAAGACTAGCGGGAGCGCAGATACGCAGTATTTT.